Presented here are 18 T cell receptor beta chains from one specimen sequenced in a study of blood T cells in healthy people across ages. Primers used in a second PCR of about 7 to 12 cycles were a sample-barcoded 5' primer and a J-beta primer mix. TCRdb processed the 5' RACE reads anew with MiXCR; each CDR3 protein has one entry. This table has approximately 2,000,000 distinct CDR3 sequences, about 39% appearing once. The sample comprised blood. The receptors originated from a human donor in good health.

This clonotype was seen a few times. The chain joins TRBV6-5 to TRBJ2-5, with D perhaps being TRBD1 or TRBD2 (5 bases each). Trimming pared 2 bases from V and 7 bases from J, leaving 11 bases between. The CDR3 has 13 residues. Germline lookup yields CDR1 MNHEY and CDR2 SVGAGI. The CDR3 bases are TGTGCCAGCAGTTACGGGGCTGGGGGGACCCAGTACTTC. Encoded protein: CASSYGAGGTQYF.

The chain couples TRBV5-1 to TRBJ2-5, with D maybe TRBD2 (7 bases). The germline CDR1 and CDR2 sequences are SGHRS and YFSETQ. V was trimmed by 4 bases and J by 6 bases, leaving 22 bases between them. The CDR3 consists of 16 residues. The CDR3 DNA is TGCGCCAGCAGCCTCGAGGGGGGGGCAACGGTACAGACCCAGTACTTC. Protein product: CASSLEGGATVQTQYF.

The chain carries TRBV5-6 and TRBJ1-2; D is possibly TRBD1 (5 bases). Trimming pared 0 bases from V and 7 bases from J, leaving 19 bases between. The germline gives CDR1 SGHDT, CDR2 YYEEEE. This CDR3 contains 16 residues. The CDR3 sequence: CASSLGYRRDEAGYTF. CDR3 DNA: TGTGCCAGCAGCTTGGGCTACAGGAGGGATGAGGCTGGCTACACCTTC.

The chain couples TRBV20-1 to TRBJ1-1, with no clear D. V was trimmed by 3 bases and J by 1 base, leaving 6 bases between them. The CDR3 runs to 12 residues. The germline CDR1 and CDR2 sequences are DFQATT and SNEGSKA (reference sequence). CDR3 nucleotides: TGCAGTGCTAGTACGGGGAACACTGAAGCTTTCTTT. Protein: CSASTGNTEAFF.

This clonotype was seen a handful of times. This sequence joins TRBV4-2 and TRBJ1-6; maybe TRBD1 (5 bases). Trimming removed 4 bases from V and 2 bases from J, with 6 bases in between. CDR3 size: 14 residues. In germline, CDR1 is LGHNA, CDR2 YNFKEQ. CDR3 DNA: TGTGCCAGCAGCCCGGGGCCCTATAATTCACCCCTCCACTTT. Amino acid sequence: CASSPGPYNSPLHF.

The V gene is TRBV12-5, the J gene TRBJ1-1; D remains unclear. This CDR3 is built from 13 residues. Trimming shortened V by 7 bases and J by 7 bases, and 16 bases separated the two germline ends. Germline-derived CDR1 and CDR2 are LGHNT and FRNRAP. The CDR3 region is CASAIDGWGEAFF. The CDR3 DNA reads TGTGCTAGTGCCATAGATGGGTGGGGTGAAGCTTTCTTT.

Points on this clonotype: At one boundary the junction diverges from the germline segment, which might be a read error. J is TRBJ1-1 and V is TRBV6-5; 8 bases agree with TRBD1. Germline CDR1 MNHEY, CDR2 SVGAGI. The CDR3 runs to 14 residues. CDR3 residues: CAGRQGKMNTEAFF. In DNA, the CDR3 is TGTGCCGGCAGACAGGGGAAGATGAACACTGAAGCTTTCTTT.

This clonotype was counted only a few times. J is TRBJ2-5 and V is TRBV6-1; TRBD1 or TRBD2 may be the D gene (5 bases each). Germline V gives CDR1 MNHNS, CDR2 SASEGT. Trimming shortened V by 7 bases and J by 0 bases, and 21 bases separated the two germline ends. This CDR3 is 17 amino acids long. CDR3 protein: CASTAPRGWWYQETQYF. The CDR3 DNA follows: TGTGCCAGCACCGCTCCGAGGGGTTGGTGGTACCAAGAGACCCAGTACTTC.

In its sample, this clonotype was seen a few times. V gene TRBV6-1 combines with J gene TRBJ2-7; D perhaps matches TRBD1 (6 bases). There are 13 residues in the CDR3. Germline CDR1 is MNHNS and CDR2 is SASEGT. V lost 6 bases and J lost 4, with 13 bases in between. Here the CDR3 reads CASSTGSWYEQYF. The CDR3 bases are TGTGCCAGCAGCACAGGGAGTTGGTACGAGCAGTACTTC.

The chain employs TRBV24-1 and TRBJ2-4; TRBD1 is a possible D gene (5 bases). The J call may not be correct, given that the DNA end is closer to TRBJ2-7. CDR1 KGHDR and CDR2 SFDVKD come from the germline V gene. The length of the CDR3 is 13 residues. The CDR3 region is CATSEDSHYEQYF. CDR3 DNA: TGTGCCACCAGTGAAGACAGCCACTACGAGCAGTACTTC.

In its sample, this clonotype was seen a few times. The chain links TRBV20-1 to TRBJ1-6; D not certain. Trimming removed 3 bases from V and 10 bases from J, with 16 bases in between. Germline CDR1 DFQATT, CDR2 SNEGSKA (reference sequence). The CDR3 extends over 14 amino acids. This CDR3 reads CSASSPVDLSPLHF. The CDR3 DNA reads TGCAGTGCTAGCTCACCGGTGGACCTATCACCCCTCCACTTT.

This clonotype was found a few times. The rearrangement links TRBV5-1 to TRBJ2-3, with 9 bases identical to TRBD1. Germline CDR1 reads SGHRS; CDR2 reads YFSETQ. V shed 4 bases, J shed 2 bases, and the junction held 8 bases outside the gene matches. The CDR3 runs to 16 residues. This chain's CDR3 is CASSQGTGPVTDTQYF. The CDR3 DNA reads TGCGCCAGCAGCCAAGGGACAGGGCCAGTCACAGATACGCAGTATTTT. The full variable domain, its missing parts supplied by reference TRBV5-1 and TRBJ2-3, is KAGVTQTPRYLIKTRGQQVTLSCSPISGHRSVSWYQQTPGQGLQFLFEYFSETQRNKGNFPGRFSGRQFSNSRSEMNVSTLELGDSALYLCASSQGTGPVTDTQYFGPGTRLTVL.

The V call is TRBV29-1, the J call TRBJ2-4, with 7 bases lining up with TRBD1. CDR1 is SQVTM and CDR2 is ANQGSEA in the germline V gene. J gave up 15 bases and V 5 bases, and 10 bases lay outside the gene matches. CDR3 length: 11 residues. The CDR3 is CSVLEGQKPYF. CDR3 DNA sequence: TGCAGCGTTTTAGAGGGACAGAAACCGTACTTC.

CDR3 protein: CASSVDHSYNEQFF. CDR3 bases: TGCGCCAGCAGCGTCGATCACTCTTACAATGAGCAGTTCTTC. This chain uses TRBV5-1 with TRBJ2-1; D is ambiguous. V was trimmed by 4 bases and J by 4 bases, leaving 12 bases between them. The CDR3 contains 14 residues. The germline gives CDR1 SGHRS, CDR2 YFSETQ.

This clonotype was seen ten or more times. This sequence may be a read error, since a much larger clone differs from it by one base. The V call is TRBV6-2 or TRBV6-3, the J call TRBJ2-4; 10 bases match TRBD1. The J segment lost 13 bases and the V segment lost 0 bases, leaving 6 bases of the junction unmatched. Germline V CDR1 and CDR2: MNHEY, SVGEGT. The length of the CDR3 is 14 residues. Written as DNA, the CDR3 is TGTGCCAGCAGTTACTCGACAGGGGGCAATGAGCAGTACTTC. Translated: CASSYSTGGNEQYF.

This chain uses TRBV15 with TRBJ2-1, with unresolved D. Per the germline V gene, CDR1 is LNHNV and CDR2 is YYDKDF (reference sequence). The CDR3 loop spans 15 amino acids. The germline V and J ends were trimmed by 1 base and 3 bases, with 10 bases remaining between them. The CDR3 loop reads CATSRVYPGYNEQFF. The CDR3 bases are TGTGCCACCAGCAGAGTGTATCCGGGCTACAATGAGCAGTTCTTC.

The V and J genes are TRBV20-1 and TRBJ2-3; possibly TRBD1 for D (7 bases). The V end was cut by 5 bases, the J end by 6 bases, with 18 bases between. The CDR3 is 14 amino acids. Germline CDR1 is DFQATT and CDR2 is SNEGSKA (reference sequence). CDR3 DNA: TGCAGTGCTTTTGGAGGGGGCGCGGAGGATACGCAGTATTTT. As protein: CSAFGGGAEDTQYF.

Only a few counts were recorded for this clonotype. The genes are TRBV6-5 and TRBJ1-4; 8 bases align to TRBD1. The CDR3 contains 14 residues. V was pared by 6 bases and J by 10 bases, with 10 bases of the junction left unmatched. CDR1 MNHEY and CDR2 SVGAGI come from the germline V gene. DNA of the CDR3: TGTGCCAGCAGACAGGGGGTCGGGAGAGGAAAACTGTTTTTT. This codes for CASRQGVGRGKLFF.